Ten or more counts support the clone carrying this T cell receptor beta chain. Antigen specificity is unknown. Using RNA transcripts as the source, TCR beta CDR3 regions were amplified. HTBI primers were used for first-round RT-PCR of the TCR CDR3. MiXCR was run by TCRdb on the multiplex PCR reads, yielding one entry per CDR3 protein. The sample includes hundreds of thousands of distinct CDR3 sequences, about 13% of them seen just once. This CDR3 contains 18 residues. J gave up 0 bases and V 5 bases, and 8 bases lay outside the gene matches. CDR1 and CDR2 (germline): LNHDA, SQIVND (reference sequence). The data belong to a study of T cells in Graves' hyperthyroidism and ophthalmopathy. For the study at large: Pretreatment peripheral blood was obtained at initial diagnosis.

Overall study findings and caveats: Ophthalmopathy was told apart from stable hyperthyroidism by a 13 V-J model.

Sequencing used blood. This rearrangement joins TRBV19 to TRBJ2-1; 12 positions match TRBD2. The receptor comes from a woman in her 40s with Graves' ophthalmopathy. CDR3 amino acids: CASSSRLAGGVSYNEQFF. In DNA, the CDR3 is TGTGCCAGTAGTTCGAGGCTAGCGGGGGGGGTCTCCTACAATGAGCAGTTCTTC.